Here is one TCR beta chain with its context. The target antigen is unknown. These data originate in a study of CD8 T cells in ankylosing spondylitis. TCRdb passed the 5' RACE reads through MiXCR, listing each CDR3 protein once. The sample has approximately 400,000 distinct CDR3 sequences, about 25% seen once. The CDR3 runs 15 residues. Trimming shortened V by 0 bases and J by 5 bases, and 13 bases separated the two germline ends. Germline V gene data show CDR1 as LNHNV and CDR2 as YYDKDF (reference sequence). Study-level findings and limits: Made up of eight or nine highly homologous variants, a TCR beta motif appeared characteristic of ankylosing spondylitis blood.

The receptor's source is a male donor with ankylosing spondylitis. Sequences were obtained from blood, either unsorted or a sorted T cell fraction (not recorded which). V and J are TRBV15 and TRBJ1-1; maybe TRBD1 (6 bases). The CDR3 loop is CATSRDQRGGTEAFF. The DNA for the CDR3 is TGTGCCACCAGCAGAGATCAAAGAGGGGGGACTGAAGCTTTCTTT.